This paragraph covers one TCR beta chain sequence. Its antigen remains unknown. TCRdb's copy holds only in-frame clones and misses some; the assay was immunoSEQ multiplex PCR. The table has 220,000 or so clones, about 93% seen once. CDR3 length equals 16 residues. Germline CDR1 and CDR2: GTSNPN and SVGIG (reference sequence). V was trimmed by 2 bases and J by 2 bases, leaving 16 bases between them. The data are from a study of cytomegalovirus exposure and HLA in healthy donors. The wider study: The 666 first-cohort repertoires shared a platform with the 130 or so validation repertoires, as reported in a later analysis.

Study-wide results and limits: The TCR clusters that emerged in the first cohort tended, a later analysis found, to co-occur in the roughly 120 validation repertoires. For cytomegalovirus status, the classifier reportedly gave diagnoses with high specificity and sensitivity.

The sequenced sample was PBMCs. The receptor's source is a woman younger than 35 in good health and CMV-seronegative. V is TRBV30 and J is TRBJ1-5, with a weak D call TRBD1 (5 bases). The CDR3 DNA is TGTGCCTGGAGTCCTAAGACAGCTCTGGGCAATCAGCCCCAGCATTTT. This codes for CAWSPKTALGNQPQHF.